The T cell receptor (beta chain) described here comes from a study of blood T cell repertoires in COVID-19 (dated by TCRdb to 2018 to 2021). A note on the overall study: Samples covering the acute and convalescent phases of COVID-19 were provided by collaborators in the United States, Italy and Spain. A freely available public database, intended as a resource for researchers studying the immune response to SARS-CoV-2, is where the repertoires were released. Subjects who had been exposed to COVID-19, were actively infected with it, or had recovered from it provided the deeply sampled blood TCRbeta repertoires that made up the dataset. The material from the prospective study consisted of cDNA or gDNA derived from T cells, B-cell-depleted T cells, or PBMCs. Samples were obtained from the ongoing ImmuneRACE study (first 160 participants) and from 950 to 1,500 subjects provided by 6 global collaborators. Nearly every sample came with metadata listing a de-identified subject ID, COVID-19 status, age in years and sex. Where HLA class I and class II types were available, the types were taken from metadata supplied by the sample provider, not from assay-based typing. What the study reported, not specific to this receptor: The quantity of clinical and demographic metadata differed by source and by participant and was supplied without curation.

For this clone: The antigen it binds to is not known. The sample holds no much larger clone one base away, and base qualities are not on file.

Collaborating institutions collected whole blood in K2EDTA tubes following their own protocols. For TCRbeta analysis, collaborators shipped samples as frozen whole blood, isolated PBMCs, or DNA extracted from either of those sample types. The immunoSEQ Assay, a bias-controlled multiplex PCR, was used to amplify TCRbeta CDR3 regions from genomic DNA. The source study handled its data this way. The number of nucleated cells in each sample was estimated from the amplification of reference gene primers within the assay. To quantify the absolute abundance of each unique TCRbeta CDR3 rearrangement, sequence reads were collapsed and filtered. For each sample, productive Simpson clonality was calculated as the square root of Simpson's diversity index over productive rearrangements. Here the immuneACCESS table is served through TCRdb, limited to in-frame sequences with V and J called. Missing clones are a known gap in these copies; in checked studies unresolved V genes cover under half, and the rest lacks a known reason. V and J calls and clone size are given by that table; D and trimming were obtained from the DNA. Recorded for this sample are tens of thousands of clones; under 80% of them occurred a single time. The top ten hold 4% to 6% of the sample.

Measured from the cysteine to the phenylalanine, the CDR3 is 14 residues long. Only CDR3 DNA remains: 42 bases, in frame from the first base. The V end loses 0 bases and the J end loses 1 base, and a stretch of 8 bases separates them. The germline V gene (reference sequence) specifies SGHNT as CDR1 and YYREEE as CDR2. Recombination connected TRBV5-4 to TRBJ2-7; perhaps TRBD1 is the D gene, with 6 bases matching. The sample comprised peripheral blood. The TCR originated in a human donor in a cohort sampled during active COVID-19. CDR3 sequence: CASSLGGRSYEQYF. DNA sequence: TGTGCCAGCAGCTTGGGGGGGCGTTCCTACGAGCAGTACTTC.